This TCR beta chain comes out of a study of Ad26.COV2.S vaccination and SARS-CoV-2 variants. Overall study context: Donor allocation was to the COV1001 Ad26.COV2.S trial arm. Broader study findings: Similar non-spike TCR breadth was observed in recipients of vaccine and of placebo. Reported findings describe substantial breadth in spike-specific CD8+ and CD4+ T cell responses following vaccination.

The CDR3 contains 15 residues. The germline CDR1 and CDR2 sequences are SGDLS and YYNGEE. The junction had 2 bases not matched to a gene; V was cut back by 0 bases and J by 1 base. Turning to this clone: Its specificity is unknown.

Profiling relied on immunoSEQ multiplex PCR, and the TCRdb table lists in-frame clones only, not all of them. The top ten hold approximately 5.9% of the sample, which has roughly 350,000 clones, about 85% seen once. Treatment specified: 15 to 20 received Ad26.COV2.S at low or high dose, single or two shots; several received placebo; per-sample allocation not given. It was on day 63 after the first vaccine or placebo injection that samples were taken. In the vaccine, an Ad26 vector expressed the SARS-CoV-2 spike of the Wuhan strain. The clonotype was recovered from a person between 18 and 65 years old who received the Ad26.COV2.S COVID-19 vaccine or a placebo. The specimen comprised peripheral blood, sampled in a trial of Ad26.COV2.S vaccine versus placebo. The chain has TRBV9 and TRBJ2-5; TRBD2 aligns across 8 bases. The CDR3 region is CASSVERGTQETQYF. The CDR3 region has the DNA TGTGCCAGCAGCGTAGAGCGGGGGACCCAAGAGACCCAGTACTTC.